This entry lists 17 T cell receptor beta chains sequenced from one sample in a study of CD8 T cells in ankylosing spondylitis. Study-wide results and caveats: One TCR beta motif, made up of roughly 8 highly homologous variants, appeared characteristic of ankylosing spondylitis blood.

From the 5' RACE reads, TCRdb called clonotypes with MiXCR, one entry per CDR3 protein. Seen here are under 250,000 distinct CDR3 sequences, 5.5% to 7.5% observed once, and the top ten hold 14%. The antigens of these receptors remain unknown. Sequences were obtained from blood, either unsorted or a sorted T cell fraction (not recorded which). These receptors came from a male donor with ankylosing spondylitis.

This clonotype was found many times. The V gene is TRBV29-1, the J gene TRBJ2-7, with a tentative D call TRBD2 (6 bases). The germline V gene has CDR1 SQVTM and CDR2 ANQGSEA. The CDR3 spans 15 residues. V was clipped by 3 bases and J by 7 bases, with 22 bases between them. In DNA form, the CDR3 reads TGCAGCGTTGAGATTTTGTCCGGACCCGGAGGGGAGCAGTACTTC. Translating it yields CSVEILSGPGGEQYF.

The chain carries TRBV9 and TRBJ1-1, with D unclear. V lost 3 bases and J lost 6, with 15 bases in between. In germline, CDR1 is SGDLS, CDR2 YYNGEE. The CDR3 covers 14 residues. CDR3 region: CASSGSVGLPEAFF. CDR3 in DNA: TGTGCCAGCAGCGGATCAGTCGGGCTCCCTGAAGCTTTCTTT.

This clonotype was counted between two and nine times. The gene calls are TRBV4-1 and TRBJ1-1, with D tentatively TRBD1 (5 bases). Germline V gives CDR1 MGHRA, CDR2 YSYEKL. CDR3 length equals 12 residues. V was pared by 1 base and J by 7 bases, with 7 bases between. DNA for the CDR3: TGCGCCAGCAGCCAAGTGGGACTTGAAGCTTTCTTT. It translates to CASSQVGLEAFF.

V and J are TRBV29-1 and TRBJ1-2; possibly TRBD1 for D (5 bases). CDR3 length: 13 residues. Germline CDR1 is SQVTM and CDR2 is ANQGSEA. Deletions cut 4 bases from V and 4 bases from J, with 13 bases between. CDR3 in DNA: TGCAGCGTTGCGGCAGGGCTTCTCTATGGCTACACCTTC. Translated, it gives CSVAAGLLYGYTF. The whole variable domain, filled in from reference TRBV29-1 and TRBJ1-2, reads SAVISQKPSRDICQRGTSLTIQCQVDSQVTMMFWYRQQPGQSLTLIATANQGSEATYESGFVIDKFPISRPNLTFSTLTVSNMSPEDSSIYLCSVAAGLLYGYTFGSGTRLTVV.

The table lists this clonotype with many counts. The CDR3 protein is CASSQDKKRGRQETQYF. CDR3 nucleotides: TGTGCCAGCAGCCAAGATAAGAAACGGGGACGACAAGAGACCCAGTACTTC. The chain has TRBV3-1 and TRBJ2-5; D possibly uses TRBD1 or TRBD2 (5 bases each). The CDR3 is 17 amino acids. Trimming shortened V by 0 bases and J by 2 bases, and 16 bases separated the two germline ends. The germline CDR1 and CDR2 sequences are LGHDT and YNNKEL (reference sequence).

This clonotype was detected a few times. The chain carries TRBV4-1 and TRBJ2-5; 11 bases fit TRBD2. The junction had 6 bases not matched to a gene; V was cut back by 4 bases and J by 5 bases. Germline CDR1 and CDR2: MGHRA and YSYEKL. The CDR3 extends over 15 amino acids. Here the CDR3 reads CASSPGTSGWETQYF. DNA of the CDR3: TGCGCCAGCAGCCCCGGGACTAGCGGTTGGGAGACCCAGTACTTC.

The chain uses TRBV7-9 and TRBJ2-7, with a tentative D call TRBD2 (5 bases). Trimming removed 1 base at V and 4 bases at J, with 14 bases between. CDR3 length: 15 amino acids. Germline V gene data show CDR1 as SEHNR and CDR2 as FQNEAQ (reference sequence). The CDR3 nucleotides read TGTGCCAGCAGCTTAGAAGCGGAGCCAGGTTACGAGCAGTACTTC. Amino acids: CASSLEAEPGYEQYF.

This clonotype has only a few counts. The chain uses TRBV7-6 and TRBJ1-3, with a weak D call TRBD1 (5 bases). The CDR3 is made up of 15 amino acids. With 1 base removed from V and 3 bases from J, the gap between germline ends came to 10 bases. CDR1 is SGHVS and CDR2 is FNYEAQ in the germline V gene. The CDR3, as DNA: TGTGCCAGCAGCTTAGTTCAAGGGGTTGGAAACACCATATATTTT. This translates into CASSLVQGVGNTIYF.

This clonotype was found many times. This chain links TRBV28 with TRBJ2-1; TRBD2 matches 9 bases. Germline V gene sequence: CDR1 MDHEN, CDR2 SYDVKM. V lost 2 bases, J lost 5 bases, and 1 base stayed unmatched. There are 14 residues in the CDR3. Here the CDR3 reads CASSLIAGDNEQFF. The CDR3 nucleotides are TGTGCCAGCAGTTTAATAGCGGGAGACAATGAGCAGTTCTTC.

This clonotype appeared a few times. The chain carries TRBV6-2 or TRBV6-3 and TRBJ2-5; maybe TRBD1 (5 bases). CDR3 length: 15 amino acids. Between the trimmed V and J ends, which lost 4 bases and 5 bases, there was a span of 17 bases. The germline V gene has CDR1 MNHEY and CDR2 SVGEGT. The CDR3 nucleotides read TGTGCCAGCAGTTTGTCAGGGTTCGGAACGGAGACCCAGTACTTC. Its translation: CASSLSGFGTETQYF.

This clonotype was detected many times. J is TRBJ2-1 and V is TRBV27, with D unresolved. Trimming pared 5 bases from V and 8 bases from J, leaving 19 bases between. The CDR3 is made up of 15 amino acids. Germline V lookup: CDR1 MNHEY, CDR2 SMNVEV (reference sequence). The CDR3 loop reads CASSLSRSPSHEQFF. In DNA form, the CDR3 reads TGTGCCAGCAGTCTCTCTAGATCGCCATCCCATGAGCAGTTCTTC.

This clonotype was detected ten times or more. V usage is TRBV6-2 or TRBV6-3 and J usage is TRBJ1-5, with D possibly matching TRBD1 (6 bases). Trimming cost V 0 bases and J 9 bases, with 12 bases left between them. CDR1 MNHEY and CDR2 SVGEGT come from the germline V gene. There are 14 residues in the CDR3. The CDR3 DNA reads as TGTGCCAGCAGTTACTCACGGGGGCTACGGCCCCAGCATTTT. Protein: CASSYSRGLRPQHF.

This clonotype was seen only a few times. This chain connects TRBV18 to TRBJ2-3, with 10 bases aligning to TRBD1. Germline V lookup: CDR1 KGHSH, CDR2 LQKENI. V lost 4 bases and J lost 2; bases outside the gene matches: 9. The CDR3 contains 17 residues. The CDR3 loop reads CASSLRQGALNTDTQYF. The CDR3 nucleotides are TGTGCCAGCTCACTTCGACAGGGGGCCCTGAACACAGATACGCAGTATTTT.

This clonotype occurred once. This chain connects TRBV20-1 to TRBJ1-5; unclear D gene. The V end lost 5 bases, the J end lost 0 bases, and 11 bases lay between the germline ends. The CDR3 is 14 residues long. Germline V gives CDR1 DFQATT, CDR2 SNEGSKA (reference sequence). CDR3 loop: CSARGRYSNQPQHF. CDR3 DNA: TGCAGTGCTCGCGGGAGATATAGCAATCAGCCCCAGCATTTT.

This clonotype occurred a few times. The CDR3 here is CAISESAGNSYEQYF. The CDR3 DNA is TGTGCCATCAGTGAGTCGGCAGGTAACTCCTACGAGCAGTACTTC. The J gene is TRBJ2-7, the V gene TRBV10-3; D gene unclear. CDR1 is ENHRY and CDR2 is SYGVKD in the germline V gene. The CDR3 extends over 15 amino acids. With 0 bases removed from V and 0 bases from J, the gap between germline ends came to 9 bases.

This clonotype was counted ten times or more. V is TRBV7-8 and J is TRBJ2-1; 12 bases are shared with TRBD2. CDR1 SGHVS and CDR2 FQNEAQ come from the germline V gene. V shed 1 base, J shed 8 bases, and the junction held 3 bases outside the gene matches. CDR3 length equals 15 residues. CDR3: CASSLVLAGGYEQFF. The DNA for the CDR3 is TGTGCCAGCAGCTTAGTACTAGCGGGGGGTTATGAGCAGTTCTTC.

This clonotype was found many times. This chain links TRBV10-3 with TRBJ2-5; perhaps TRBD2 as D (7 bases). This CDR3 region has 19 residues. Trimming shortened V by 3 bases and J by 5 bases, and 28 bases separated the two germline ends. Germline V gene lookup returns CDR1 ENHRY and CDR2 SYGVKD. The CDR3 loop reads CAISDGARGKRLAQETQYF. Here the CDR3 DNA reads TGTGCCATCAGTGATGGGGCCAGGGGCAAAAGACTAGCCCAGGAGACCCAGTACTTC.